Listed below are T cell receptor beta chains from one sample, sequenced in a study of technical replicates of blood from a few donors. Using immunoSEQ multiplex PCR, the repertoire was profiled, and TCRdb retains in-frame clones only, with some absent. The sample lists about 85,000 clones, 85% to 95% occurring once. The sample comprised T cells isolated from PBMCs. Receptors originate from a human donor in good health. Each CDR3 is given with its conserved first and last residue. A D gene is named only where the DNA matches it firmly. Rows may omit the clone size; those that give it use once, few, many or a size class.

TRBD2	TRBV5-1	.	TRBJ2-5	TGCGCCAGCAGCTCGGGAGGGCGGGAGACCCAGTACTTC	CASSSGGRETQYF
.	TRBV30	.	TRBJ1-4	TGTGCCTGGAGTGTACAGGATGAAAAACTGTTTTTT	CAWSVQDEKLFF
.	TRBV6-5	.	TRBJ2-3	TGTGCCAGCAGAAATAGCGGCACAGATACGCAGTATTTT	CASRNSGTDTQYF
TRBD1	TRBV4-1	.	TRBJ2-1	TGCGCCAGCAGCCCTACCGGGACAGGGGTGGATGAGCAGTTCTTC	CASSPTGTGVDEQFF
.	TRBV28	.	TRBJ2-5	TGTGCCAGCAGCCAAGAAACTAGGCGGTACGAGACCCAGTACTTC	CASSQETRRYETQYF
.	TRBV28	once	TRBJ1-5	TGTGCCAGCAGTTTATCCTGGACACAACATCAGCCCCAGCATTTT	CASSLSWTQHQPQHF
.	TRBV13	.	TRBJ1-2	TGTGCCAGCAGCTTAGTGGGGGAGGCACAGAAGAACTATGGCTACACCTTC	CASSLVGEAQKNYGYTF
.	TRBV29-1	.	TRBJ1-3	TGCAGCGTTCCCGGAGTAGGAAACACCATATATTTT	CSVPGVGNTIYF
TRBD1	TRBV6-1	.	TRBJ1-3	TGTGCCAGCAGTGAGACAGGGAACACCATATATTTT	CASSETGNTIYF
.	TRBV7-2	.	TRBJ2-2	TGTGCCAGCAGCCCCGACGGCGGGAAAGACGGGGAGCTGTTTTTT	CASSPDGGKDGELFF
TRBD2	TRBV5-1	.	TRBJ2-3	TGCGCCAGCAGCTACGTAGCGGGCCGCACAGATACGCAGTATTTT	CASSYVAGRTDTQYF
TRBD1	TRBV27	.	TRBJ1-2	TGTGCCAGCAAAGGACAGGGGGCGATTGGCTACACCTTC	CASKGQGAIGYTF
TRBD1	TRBV2	.	TRBJ1-2	TGTGCCAGCCAGTCTGACAGGGGTGGCTACACCTTC	CASQSDRGGYTF
.	TRBV6-6	.	TRBJ1-5	TGTGCCAGCAGTTACTGGAATCTCGGGAGCAATCAGCCCCAGCATTTT	CASSYWNLGSNQPQHF
TRBD2	TRBV2	.	TRBJ2-3	TGTGCCAGCGGGGCGGGGGGCGCCTTACGAGATACGCAGTATTTT	CASGAGGALRDTQYF
.	TRBV2	.	TRBJ2-5	TGTGCCAGTGTGCCTTACCAAGCGATCCGAGAGACCCAGTACTTC	CASVPYQAIRETQYF
.	TRBV5-6	.	TRBJ2-6	TGTGCCAGCAGCTATCTTTCTGGGGCCAACGTCCTGACTTTC	CASSYLSGANVLTF
.	TRBV28	.	TRBJ2-2	TGTGCCAGCAGTTTCTCGAACACCGGGGAGCTGTTTTTT	CASSFSNTGELFF
.	TRBV16	few	TRBJ2-1	TGTGCCAGCAGCCAATGGGAGGCTTACAATGAGCAGTTCTTC	CASSQWEAYNEQFF
TRBD1	TRBV18	.	TRBJ2-6	TGTGCCAGCACCCCCAGCCAGGTCAGGGGGCCTGGGGCCAACGTCCTGACTTTC	CASTPSQVRGPGANVLTF
.	TRBV5-8	.	TRBJ1-5	TGTGCCAGCAGCCCGGACCCAGGGTTATCGCGCCAGCCCCAGCATTTT	CASSPDPGLSRQPQHF
TRBD2	TRBV29-1	once	TRBJ2-3	TGCAGCGTTGGGGGGGGAAGCACAGATACGCAGTATTTT	CSVGGGSTDTQYF